The 14 T cell receptor beta chains listed next were all sequenced from one sample in a study of OX40 agonist ivuxolimab in advanced cancers. The library was prepared using the immunoSEQ multiplex PCR assay. In TCRdb, the immuneACCESS table is reduced to in-frame sequences with V and J assigned. These tables do not hold every clone; where another copy was compared, an unresolved V gene accounts for under half, and the others remain unexplained. The table for this sample lists 55,000 to 85,000 clones; about nine tenths of them were counted only once. The top ten clonotypes cover about 2.7% of the sample. Sequenced material: CD4+ or CD8+ T cells sorted from blood, taken in a trial of the OX40 agonist ivuxolimab. These receptors were collected from an adult with an advanced solid tumor such as melanoma, head and neck, liver or kidney cancer.

In regard to this clone: Distinct nucleotide sequences in the sample also encode this CDR3. The chain recombines TRBV5-6 with TRBJ2-5; D is uncertain. Germline assignment: CDR1 SGHDT and CDR2 YYEEEE. The CDR3 sequence is 12 residues long. V lost 2 bases and J lost 5, with 7 bases in between. CDR3 loop: CASSFGQETQYF. The CDR3 DNA sequence: TGTGCCAGCAGCTTCGGGCAGGAGACCCAGTACTTC. The variable domain in full, completed from reference TRBV5-6 and TRBJ2-5, reads DAGVTQSPTHLIKTRGQQVTLRCSPKSGHDTVSWYQQALGQGPQFIFQYYEEEERQRGNFPDRFSGHQFPNYSSELNVNALLLGDSALYLCASSFGQETQYFGPGTRLLVL.

This chain joins TRBV5-6 and TRBJ2-7, with 9 bases fitting TRBD2. The CDR3 has 14 residues. Germline-derived CDR1 and CDR2 are SGHDT and YYEEEE. V dropped 2 bases and J dropped 2; count of bases not matched to a gene: 2. In nucleotides, the CDR3 is TGTGCCAGCAGCTTAGTAGCGGGGGCCTACGAGCAGTACTTC. Translating gives CASSLVAGAYEQYF. The variable domain in full, completed from reference TRBV5-6 and TRBJ2-7, reads DAGVTQSPTHLIKTRGQQVTLRCSPKSGHDTVSWYQQALGQGPQFIFQYYEEEERQRGNFPDRFSGHQFPNYSSELNVNALLLGDSALYLCASSLVAGAYEQYFGPGTRLTVT.

Only a few counts were recorded for this clone. This chain links TRBV5-4 with TRBJ1-1; D is unresolved. CDR3 length: 15 amino acids. Trimming stripped 0 bases from V and 5 bases from J, with 14 bases between. Looked up from germline, CDR1 is SGHNT and CDR2 is YYREEE (reference sequence). CDR3 amino acids: CASSLAGSRSTEAFF. Written as DNA, the CDR3 is TGTGCCAGCAGCTTGGCCGGTTCCAGATCTACTGAAGCTTTCTTT. Using reference TRBV5-4 and TRBJ1-1 for the parts outside the CDR3, the full variable domain is ETGVTQSPTHLIKTRGQQVTLRCSSQSGHNTVSWYQQALGQGPQFIFQYYREEENGRGNFPPRFSGLQFPNYSSELNVNALELDDSALYLCASSLAGSRSTEAFFGQGTRLTVV.

The rearrangement joins TRBV7-8 to TRBJ1-1; a weak D match, TRBD1 (6 bases). The CDR3 contains 16 residues. The ends were cut back, 0 bases at V and 4 bases at J, with 15 bases in the middle. Germline-derived CDR1 and CDR2 are SGHVS and FQNEAQ. CDR3 in amino acids: CASSLAPVSGVTEAFF. The CDR3 coding sequence is TGTGCCAGCAGCTTAGCTCCCGTCTCAGGGGTCACTGAAGCTTTCTTT.

This chain links TRBV5-8 with TRBJ2-7; D is uncertain. V gave up 8 bases and J gave up 6 bases, with 12 bases separating them. The CDR3 loop spans 11 amino acids. Germline V gene data show CDR1 as SGHTS and CDR2 as YDEGEE. The DNA of the CDR3 is TGTGCCAGTGCTGACTGGGGCGAGCAGTACTTC. Residues: CASADWGEQYF. The variable domain in full, with the rest retrieved from reference TRBV5-8 and TRBJ2-7, is EAGVTQSPTHLIKTRGQQATLRCSPISGHTSVYWYQQALGLGLQFLLWYDEGEERNRGNFPPRFSGRQFPNYSSELNVNALELEDSALYLCASADWGEQYFGPGTRLTVT.

The genes are TRBV28 and TRBJ1-1, with 7 bases aligning to TRBD1. The V gene end was trimmed by 5 bases and the J gene end by 0 bases; junction bases not matched to a gene: 9. This CDR3 has 16 amino acids. Germline assignment: CDR1 MDHEN and CDR2 SYDVKM. Written as DNA, the CDR3 is TGTGCCAGCAGTGGGTCCAGGGGGGAAATGAACACTGAAGCTTTCTTT. Its translation: CASSGSRGEMNTEAFF.

The V call is TRBV10-3, the J call TRBJ2-7, with 12 bases fitting TRBD1. With 7 bases clipped from V and 5 bases from J, the junction kept 6 bases outside the gene matches. The CDR3 consists of 14 residues. Germline V gives CDR1 ENHRY, CDR2 SYGVKD. CDR3 amino acids: CAIKPGQGAHEQYF. CDR3 DNA sequence: TGTGCCATCAAGCCGGGACAGGGGGCCCACGAGCAGTACTTC.

This rearrangement joins TRBV5-4 to TRBJ1-6; D might be TRBD1 (6 bases). CDR1 and CDR2 from the germline V gene are SGHNT and YYREEE (reference sequence). Trimming shortened V by 0 bases and J by 7 bases, and 8 bases separated the two germline ends. The CDR3 is 14 residues long. The CDR3 is CASSLEGGNSPLHF. In DNA form, the CDR3 reads TGTGCCAGCAGCTTGGAAGGGGGGAATTCACCCCTCCACTTT. The full variable domain, completed using reference TRBV5-4 and TRBJ1-6, is ETGVTQSPTHLIKTRGQQVTLRCSSQSGHNTVSWYQQALGQGPQFIFQYYREEENGRGNFPPRFSGLQFPNYSSELNVNALELDDSALYLCASSLEGGNSPLHFGNGTRLTVT.

V usage is TRBV2 and J usage is TRBJ2-3; D is uncertain. Germline loops: CDR1 SNHLY, CDR2 FYNNEI. The CDR3 has 14 residues. The V end lost 1 base, the J end lost 2 bases, and 7 bases lay between the germline ends. The CDR3 DNA reads as TGTGCCAGCAGTGAAGACAGTACCACAGATACGCAGTATTTT. Encoded protein: CASSEDSTTDTQYF.

The V gene is TRBV11-2, the J gene TRBJ2-3; D is ambiguous. V lost 2 bases and J lost 0, with 9 bases in between. Germline values: CDR1 SGHAT, CDR2 FQNNGV. The CDR3 extends over 15 amino acids. The CDR3 reads CASSLTGRSTDTQYF. The CDR3 nucleotides read TGTGCCAGCAGCTTAACCGGCAGAAGCACAGATACGCAGTATTTT.

This chain connects TRBV19 to TRBJ1-2; tentatively, D is TRBD1 (5 bases). This CDR3 region has 12 residues. Germline V CDR1 and CDR2: LNHDA, SQIVND (reference sequence). V lost 8 bases to trimming and J lost 5 bases, with 12 bases between them. The CDR3 region has the DNA TGTGCCAGTTATAGACAGACTTATGGCTACACCTTC. This translates into CASYRQTYGYTF.

J is TRBJ2-3 and V is TRBV28, with unresolved D. This CDR3 comprises 14 residues. CDR1 MDHEN and CDR2 SYDVKM come from the germline V gene. V shed 3 bases and J shed 1 base, with 8 bases lying between them. CDR3 residues: CASSFLQGTDTQYF. The CDR3 DNA reads TGTGCCAGCAGTTTCTTGCAGGGCACAGATACGCAGTATTTT.

J is TRBJ1-5 and V is TRBV6-1; D is unresolved. CDR3 size: 14 residues. V was trimmed by 2 bases and J by 1 base, leaving 6 bases between them. Germline assignment: CDR1 MNHNS and CDR2 SASEGT. The CDR3 DNA is TGTGCCAGCAGTGAATGGGGAAGCAATCAGCCCCAGCATTTT. This codes for CASSEWGSNQPQHF.

The chain recombines TRBV30 with TRBJ1-5; D gene unclear. The CDR3 has 12 amino acids. Deletions cut 0 bases from V and 9 bases from J, with 9 bases between. Germline V CDR1 and CDR2: GTSNPN, SVGIG (reference sequence). The CDR3 sequence: CAWSVRSLPQHF. The CDR3 DNA sequence: TGTGCCTGGAGTGTACGCAGTCTGCCCCAGCATTTT.